The present T cell receptor (beta chain) was sequenced within a study of T cells in Graves' hyperthyroidism and ophthalmopathy. Notes on the study in general: Blood also showed most of the thyroid clonotypes that were expanded above 0.001.

Germline CDR1 and CDR2: MNHNS and SASEGT. V dropped 8 bases and J dropped 5 bases, with 9 bases sitting between them. This CDR3 has 11 amino acids. RNA transcripts were the template for amplifying TCR beta CDR3 regions. First-round RT-PCR targeting the TCR CDR3 was performed with the HTBI primer set. Each CDR3 protein is one row after TCRdb ran MiXCR on the multiplex PCR reads. The sample shows some 550,000 distinct CDR3 sequences, about a sixth of them seen only once. This clonotype has a handful of counts. What it binds is unknown. The sequencing sample was made of blood. The chain couples TRBV6-1 to TRBJ1-1, with unresolved D. The source is a woman between 35 and 50 years old with Graves' ophthalmopathy. The CDR3 sequence: CASGQGTEAFF. CDR3 nucleotides: TGTGCCAGCGGGCAAGGAACTGAAGCTTTCTTT.